Listed below are T cell receptor beta chains from one sample, sequenced in a study of shared clonotypes between healthy human individuals. Clones were read by immunoSEQ multiplex PCR, and TCRdb kept only the in-frame ones, dropping some. The profile shows about 2.4 million clones, 93% of them singletons. The specimen was naive CD4+ T cells from PBMCs. These TCRs come from a man aged 18-30 years in good health. Some clones in this sample may be carry-over from other donors' samples. CDR3s include the opening cysteine and the closing phenylalanine or tryptophan. A D gene is named only where the DNA matches it firmly. Size is omitted from some rows. Given values are once, few, many or a class for expanded clones.

>NA|TRBJ2-5|TRBV28|TRBD2
TGTGCCAGCAGCCCCCGACAGGGACTAGCGGGAGTAAAGACCCAGTACTTC
CASSPRQGLAGVKTQYF
>NA|TRBJ2-5|TRBV23-1|NA
TGCGCCAGCAGTCAACCAACCCCAGGCTTCCAAGAGACCCAGTACTTC
CASSQPTPGFQETQYF
>NA|TRBJ1-1|TRBV5-1|TRBD1
TGCGCCAGCAGCTTGGGGGACAGGGTAGCTGAAGCTTTCTTT
CASSLGDRVAEAFF
>once|TRBJ2-3|TRBV27|NA
TGTGCCAGCAGTAGATCGGGAGCCCCGGCTAGCACAGATACGCAGTATTTT
CASSRSGAPASTDTQYF
>NA|TRBJ1-4|TRBV5-1|TRBD1
TGCGCCAGCAGCGACGGGACAGGGACTAAAAAACTGTTTTTT
CASSDGTGTKKLFF
>NA|TRBJ1-4|TRBV5-1|TRBD1
TGCGCCAGCAGCTTTGAGGGGGCGCGGGTTGAAAAACTGTTTTTT
CASSFEGARVEKLFF
>NA|TRBJ2-7|TRBV15|NA
TGTGCCACCAGCGCGGCGAGCTCCTACGAGCAGTACTTC
CATSAASSYEQYF
>NA|TRBJ2-3|TRBV5-1|NA
TGCGCCAGCAGCGAAGGGACTCAGCCCTTCACAGATACGCAGTATTTT
CASSEGTQPFTDTQYF
>few|TRBJ1-1|TRBV10-3|NA
TGTGCCATCAGTGAGATGAACACTGAAGCTTTCTTT
CAISEMNTEAFF
>NA|TRBJ2-7|TRBV21-1|NA
TGTGCCAGCAGCAAAACCGGGAAGCTTTCCTACGAGCAGTACTTC
CASSKTGKLSYEQYF
>NA|TRBJ2-1|TRBV5-1|NA
TGCGCCAGCAGCTTGGGCGGGACAGACAATGAGCAGTTCTTC
CASSLGGTDNEQFF
>NA|TRBJ2-1|TRBV30|NA
TGTGCCTGGAGTGTATTAGCGCTCTCCTACAATGAGCAGTTCTTC
CAWSVLALSYNEQFF
>once|TRBJ2-1|TRBV10-2|NA
TGCGCCAGCAGTGAGCGTAGGTACAATGAGCAGTTCTTC
CASSERRYNEQFF
>NA|TRBJ2-1|TRBV29-1|TRBD2
TGCAGCGTTTTTTTAGCGGGAGGGGGCTCCTACAATGAGCAGTTCTTC
CSVFLAGGGSYNEQFF
>NA|TRBJ1-1|TRBV11-2|NA
TGTGCCAGCAGCTTATATACAGGGATGAACACTGAAGCTTTCTTT
CASSLYTGMNTEAFF
>NA|TRBJ2-2|TRBV5-4|NA
TGTGCCAGCAGCTTGCCACGGGGGCAGGACACCGGGGAGCTGTTTTTT
CASSLPRGQDTGELFF
>NA|TRBJ1-1|TRBV18|NA
TGTGCCAGCTCACCACCCTCTTCCCGGACTGAAGCTTTCTTT
CASSPPSSRTEAFF
>NA|TRBJ2-7|TRBV13|NA
TGTGCCAGCAGCCCTTCTCCTGGCAGGGTCCACGAGCAGTACTTC
CASSPSPGRVHEQYF
>NA|TRBJ1-6|TRBV2|NA
TGTGCCAGCAGTGTGGGCAGGGGAAAGGGTGAATCACCCCTCCACTTT
CASSVGRGKGESPLHF
>NA|TRBJ1-4|TRBV5-4|NA
TGTGCCAGCAGAAGGGGGGACACTTCTAATGAAAAACTGTTTTTT
CASRRGDTSNEKLFF
>NA|TRBJ1-3|TRBV28|NA
TGTGCCAGCAGAACGTCCCCGGGAAACACCATATATTTT
CASRTSPGNTIYF
>NA|TRBJ1-1|TRBV2|NA
TGTGCCAGCACAAGGACAGTGGCGAACACTGAAGCTTTCTTT
CASTRTVANTEAFF
>NA|TRBJ1-4|TRBV28|NA
TGTGCCAGCAGTTTACAGGGCCCGGGAGAAAAACTGTTTTTT
CASSLQGPGEKLFF
>NA|TRBJ2-7|TRBV29-1|NA
TGCAGCGTTGAAAGGGGTAATCTAGGGGAGCAGTACTTC
CSVERGNLGEQYF
>NA|TRBJ2-7|TRBV15|NA
TGTGCCACCAGCAGGCCGGGGGCTAGCGGTGCAAGCGAGCAGTACTTC
CATSRPGASGASEQYF
>NA|TRBJ1-2|TRBV29-1|TRBD1
TGCAGCGTTGGCACAGGGGGCGGCTACACCTTC
CSVGTGGGYTF
>NA|TRBJ2-1|TRBV6-5|TRBD2
TGTGCCAGCGGTCTAGGCGGGGGCTCCTACAATGAGCAGTTCTTC
CASGLGGGSYNEQFF
>NA|TRBJ1-3|TRBV19|NA
TGTGCCAGTACTGACAGGACCACTACCTCTGGAAACACCATATATTTT
CASTDRTTTSGNTIYF
>NA|TRBJ2-1|TRBV19|TRBD2
TGTGCCAGTACCCCCGGACTAGCGGGGGGCCTATCCTACAATGAGCAGTTCTTC
CASTPGLAGGLSYNEQFF
>NA|TRBJ2-5|TRBV7-8|NA
TGTGCCAGCAGCTTACAAAGCGGCCAAGCCACGTACTTC
CASSLQSGQATYF
>once|TRBJ2-7|TRBV7-8|TRBD1
TGTGCCAGCAGCTCCCCGACAGGGGGCCCCTACGAGCAGTACTTC
CASSSPTGGPYEQYF
>NA|TRBJ2-3|TRBV6-4|NA
TGTGCCAGCAGTGACGGGGGTTCTAGCACAGATACGCAGTATTTT
CASSDGGSSTDTQYF
>NA|TRBJ2-7|TRBV18|TRBD1
TGTGCCAGCTCACCTAACAGGGGGTCTAACGAGCAGTACTTC
CASSPNRGSNEQYF
>once|TRBJ2-1|TRBV28|TRBD2
TGTGCCAGCAGTTTAGGTTACCCGGGACTAGCGGGAGGGCAACATGAGCAGTTCTTC
CASSLGYPGLAGGQHEQFF
>NA|TRBJ1-1|TRBV27|TRBD1
TGTGCCAGCAGTTTAGTCCCCTGGACAGGGAACACTGAAGCTTTCTTT
CASSLVPWTGNTEAFF
>NA|TRBJ1-2|TRBV6-1|NA
TGTGCCAGCAGTGAACCCGGCAGGGCCTGGGGCTACACCTTC
CASSEPGRAWGYTF
>NA|TRBJ2-1|TRBV12-5|NA
TGTGCTAGTGGGGTGGGGAACAATGAGCAGTTCTTC
CASGVGNNEQFF
>NA|TRBJ2-7|TRBV18|NA
TGTGCCAGCTCACCCCAGGTCATCCGGACAGCCGAGCAGTACTTC
CASSPQVIRTAEQYF
>NA|TRBJ2-7|TRBV6-5|TRBD1
TGTGCCAGCAGGTCGACAGGGGCCTTCGGGAACGAGCAGTACTTC
CASRSTGAFGNEQYF
>NA|TRBJ1-1|TRBV10-1|NA
TGCGCCAGCAGTGAGTCGACAAGGAACACTGAAGCTTTCTTT
CASSESTRNTEAFF
>once|TRBJ1-5|TRBV5-1|NA
TGCGCCAGCAGCATCGCGTTGGGGATGGGACAGCCCCAGCATTTT
CASSIALGMGQPQHF
>NA|TRBJ2-5|TRBV29-1|TRBD2
TGCAGCGTTGGGGTCGCCGGGGGGGAGACCCAGTACTTC
CSVGVAGGETQYF
>NA|TRBJ2-7|TRBV27|NA
TGTGCCAGCAGTCTCAAAATCGGGGGGCTCTACGAGCAGTACTTC
CASSLKIGGLYEQYF
>NA|TRBJ2-3|TRBV7-3|NA
TGTGCCAGCAGCTTAAACACAGGGAGGGGCACGCAGTATTTT
CASSLNTGRGTQYF
>NA|TRBJ2-7|TRBV5-4|NA
TGTGCCAGCAGCTCGGGCCTGCGGTTCTACGAGCAGTACTTC
CASSSGLRFYEQYF
>NA|TRBJ2-2|TRBV7-2|NA
TGTGCCAGCACCCCGCCGGCTGCGGTTTACACCGGGGAGCTGTTTTTT
CASTPPAAVYTGELFF
>NA|TRBJ2-7|TRBV27|NA
TGTGCCAGCAGTCCACGGGCGGGAACCTACGAGCAGTACTTC
CASSPRAGTYEQYF
>NA|TRBJ2-3|TRBV11-2|TRBD2
TGTGCCAGCAGCTTAGGCACTAGCGGGACGGCAGATACGCAGTATTTT
CASSLGTSGTADTQYF
>NA|TRBJ2-7|TRBV15|TRBD1
TGTGCCACCAGCAACCCTCGGACAGGGGGCCACGAGCAGTACTTC
CATSNPRTGGHEQYF
>once|TRBJ2-5|TRBV27|NA
TGTGCCAGCAGTCGACGGGTCCGAGAGACCCAGTACTTC
CASSRRVRETQYF
>NA|TRBJ2-3|TRBV5-1|NA
TGCGCCAGCAGCTCAATACCGGGAGTAACAGATACGCAGTATTTT
CASSSIPGVTDTQYF
>NA|TRBJ2-2|TRBV18|TRBD1
TGTGCCAGCTCCCCGGGACAGGTCAACACCGGGGAGCTGTTTTTT
CASSPGQVNTGELFF
>NA|TRBJ1-1|TRBV5-6|NA
TGTGCCAGCAGGAAACAGGGCATGAACACTGAAGCTTTCTTT
CASRKQGMNTEAFF
>NA|TRBJ2-7|TRBV5-1|TRBD2
TGCGCCAGCAGCTGGATCCCGGGACTAGCGGGAGGAAGGAGTGTCTACGAGCAGTACTTC
CASSWIPGLAGGRSVYEQYF